This passage covers 19 T cell receptor beta chains from one sample sequenced in a study of PD-L1 blockade in urothelial cancer. Only in-frame clones appear in the TCRdb table, and some are missing; sequencing was by immunoSEQ multiplex PCR. The sample includes about 63,000 clones, about four fifths seen only once; the top ten take around 5.7%. Time point meaning: pretreatment peripheral blood. The specimen was PBMCs, collected around atezolizumab (anti-PD-L1) treatment. Every receptor here comes from a man aged 65-85 years with urothelial cancer.

V usage is TRBV11-2 and J usage is TRBJ2-7, with D possibly matching TRBD2 (5 bases). The CDR3 spans 15 residues. Deletions cut 5 bases from V and 2 bases from J, with 16 bases between. CDR1 and CDR2 from the germline V gene are SGHAT and FQNNGV. As DNA, the CDR3 is TGTGCCAGCAGCCCCCTAAATCGAGGGACCTACGAGCAGTACTTC. It yields the protein CASSPLNRGTYEQYF.

The rearrangement links TRBV27 to TRBJ2-7; D may be TRBD1 (6 bases). Germline CDR1 reads MNHEY; CDR2 reads SMNVEV (reference sequence). The V gene lost 2 bases and the J gene lost 2 bases, with 13 bases spanning the gap. The CDR3 spans 15 residues. The CDR3, as DNA: TGTGCCAGCAGTTTAGGGGGCAGCGGCACCTACGAGCAGTACTTC. Amino acids: CASSLGGSGTYEQYF.

This clone came up a few times. The chain recombines TRBV4-2 with TRBJ1-2; the D gene is possibly TRBD1 (6 bases). Germline V gives CDR1 LGHNA, CDR2 YNFKEQ. Trimming left V 3 bases short and J 4 bases short, with 9 bases between. This CDR3 spans 13 amino acids. The DNA for the CDR3 is TGTGCCAGCAGCCAGGGGGGGCCCTATGGCTACACCTTC. Translated, it gives CASSQGGPYGYTF.

The chain is built from TRBV30 and TRBJ2-3; perhaps TRBD1 as D (6 bases). This CDR3 region has 15 residues. Trimming stripped 2 bases from V and 5 bases from J, with 17 bases between. The germline gives CDR1 GTSNPN, CDR2 SVGIG (reference sequence). The CDR3 region is CAWSRGHPSGDTQYF. CDR3 bases: TGTGCCTGGAGTCGGGGACATCCCTCGGGAGATACGCAGTATTTT.

The chain employs TRBV5-5 and TRBJ1-3; D might be TRBD1 (6 bases). V lost 6 bases to trimming and J lost 0 bases, with 10 bases between them. Germline V gene data show CDR1 as SGHKS and CDR2 as YYEKEE (reference sequence). This CDR3 spans 14 amino acids. CDR3 bases: TGTGCCAGCACCCAGGGACACTCTGGAAACACCATATATTTT. As protein: CASTQGHSGNTIYF.

This chain links TRBV4-3 with TRBJ1-1; the match to TRBD1 covers 9 bases. Germline values: CDR1 LGHNA, CDR2 YSLEER. CDR3 length: 16 residues. V lost 0 bases, J lost 5 bases, and 7 bases stayed unmatched. CDR3 coding DNA: TGCGCCAGCAGCCAAGAAGGAGGGACAGGGATAACTGAAGCTTTCTTT. Amino acid sequence: CASSQEGGTGITEAFF.

The rearrangement uses TRBV7-9 and TRBJ1-1; D remains unclear. V was shortened by 6 bases and J by 7 bases, with 15 bases between the two germline ends. Germline V lookup: CDR1 SEHNR, CDR2 FQNEAQ (reference sequence). The CDR3 is 13 amino acids. CDR3: CASRQESGLEAFF. CDR3 DNA: TGTGCCAGCAGGCAAGAGAGTGGGCTTGAAGCTTTCTTT.

The chain employs TRBV7-3 and TRBJ2-2; D remains unclear. V was cut by 4 bases and J by 4 bases, with 4 bases left in between. This CDR3 has 12 amino acids. Looked up from germline, CDR1 is SGHTA and CDR2 is FQGTGA. In nucleotides, the CDR3 is TGTGCCAGCAGCTCCAGCACCGGGGAGCTGTTTTTT. Amino acid sequence: CASSSSTGELFF.

The chain is built from TRBV12-5 and TRBJ1-1; TRBD1 aligns across 7 bases. CDR1 LGHNT and CDR2 FRNRAP come from the germline V gene. J lost 6 bases, V lost 2 bases, and 6 bases had no gene match. The CDR3 has 14 residues. The CDR3 is CASGLSTQGAEAFF. CDR3 bases: TGTGCTAGTGGTTTGTCAACCCAGGGGGCTGAAGCTTTCTTT.

This sequence joins TRBV18 and TRBJ2-4, with 9 bases fitting TRBD2. The ends lost 3 bases at V and 7 bases at J; junction bases unmatched: 4. The CDR3 consists of 14 residues. Looked up from germline, CDR1 is KGHSH and CDR2 is LQKENI. The CDR3 DNA follows: TGTGCCAGCTCACCGCGGGGGGGCCGGAACATTCAGTACTTC. It codes for CASSPRGGRNIQYF. The complete variable domain, with remaining parts taken from reference TRBV18 and TRBJ2-4, reads NAGVMQNPRHLVRRRGQEARLRCSPMKGHSHVYWYRQLPEEGLKFMVYLQKENIIDESGMPKERFSAEFPKEGPSILRIQQVVRGDSAAYFCASSPRGGRNIQYFGAGTRLSVL.

J is TRBJ2-3 and V is TRBV11-3; no clear D gene. The germline V gene has CDR1 SGHNT and CDR2 YENEEA. This CDR3 spans 13 amino acids. The V and J ends lost 0 bases and 4 bases respectively, with 5 bases between them. CDR3 DNA sequence: TGTGCCAGCAGCTTAGATAGTCCAGATACGCAGTATTTT. Translated, it gives CASSLDSPDTQYF.

In its sample, this clone was seen once. One end of the junction is discordant with germline, which a read error may explain. The genes are TRBV7-9 and TRBJ2-3, with 9 positions matching TRBD1. Germline lookup yields CDR1 SEHNR and CDR2 FQNEAQ (reference sequence). The CDR3 covers 15 residues. DNA for the CDR3: TGTGCCAGCCGCTTGGGACAGGGCCTCACAGATACGCAGTATTTT. Its protein is CASRLGQGLTDTQYF.

The rearrangement joins TRBV21-1 to TRBJ1-1. TRBV21-1 is recorded as a pseudogene. The length of the CDR3 is 13 residues. The CDR3 DNA sequence: TGTGCCAGCAGCAAAGATAGGAGGTATGAAGCTTTCTTT. Encoded protein: CASSKDRRYEAFF.

The gene calls are TRBV2 and TRBJ1-1; no clear D gene. Trimming cost V 5 bases and J 4 bases, with 11 bases left between them. CDR3 size: 13 residues. Looked up from germline, CDR1 is SNHLY and CDR2 is FYNNEI. The DNA of the CDR3 is TGTGCCAGCAGTTCCGACCGGAGCACTGAAGCTTTCTTT. Its translation is CASSSDRSTEAFF.

The CDR3 spells CASSLSQGRPSNTEAFF. The CDR3, as DNA: TGTGCCAGCTCACTCAGTCAGGGGCGACCGTCGAACACTGAAGCTTTCTTT. V gene TRBV18 combines with J gene TRBJ1-1, with TRBD1 as a possible D gene (6 bases). This CDR3 has 17 amino acids. Germline lookup yields CDR1 KGHSH and CDR2 LQKENI. The germline V and J ends were trimmed by 4 bases and 1 base, with 19 bases remaining between them.

The chain employs TRBV9 and TRBJ1-3; 8 bases agree with TRBD1. The germline CDR1 and CDR2 sequences are SGDLS and YYNGEE. Trimming cost V 3 bases and J 2 bases; bases outside gene matches: 4. CDR3 size: 15 residues. The CDR3 here is CASSEGQGPGNTIYF. The CDR3 region has the DNA TGTGCCAGCAGCGAAGGACAGGGCCCTGGAAACACCATATATTTT.

The chain employs TRBV4-2 and TRBJ1-2, with a possible D match to TRBD1 (5 bases). The CDR3 consists of 16 residues. The V end lost 3 bases, the J end lost 1 base, and 15 bases lay between the germline ends. CDR1 is LGHNA and CDR2 is YNFKEQ in the germline V gene. The CDR3: CASSQDQGGGNYGYTF. The CDR3 DNA reads TGTGCCAGCAGCCAGGACCAGGGAGGAGGTAACTATGGCTACACCTTC.

The rearrangement joins TRBV20-1 to TRBJ1-4; TRBD1 matches 7 bases. This CDR3 has 11 residues. From germline, CDR1 is DFQATT and CDR2 SNEGSKA (reference sequence). The junction had 2 bases not matched to a gene; V was cut back by 8 bases and J by 5 bases. The CDR3 spells CSPQGNEKLFF. CDR3 nucleotides: TGCAGTCCACAGGGGAATGAAAAACTGTTTTTT.

The chain carries TRBV30 and TRBJ1-1, with 7 nucleotides matching TRBD1. After removal of 3 bases from V and 12 bases from J, the junction contained 16 bases not matched to a gene. The CDR3 spans 14 residues. The germline CDR1 and CDR2 sequences are GTSNPN and SVGIG (reference sequence). This chain's CDR3 is CAWSQSRSGGRTFF. CDR3 nucleotides: TGTGCCTGGAGCCAGTCGAGGTCAGGGGGGAGAACTTTCTTT.